The text below deals with one T cell receptor (beta chain). The sample comes from a study of OX40 agonist ivuxolimab in advanced cancers. The table came from immunoSEQ multiplex PCR; TCRdb's copy has only in-frame clones and leaves some out. The repertoire holds roughly 70,000 clones, 86% seen once, with about 8.2% in the top ten. The source was CD4+ or CD8+ T cells sorted from blood, collected in a trial of the OX40 agonist ivuxolimab. This clonotype was sampled from an adult with an advanced solid tumor such as melanoma, head and neck, liver or kidney cancer.

CDR3 bases: TGTGCCAGCAGCGTAGCTTCGGATGTGGGCTACGAGCAGTACTTC. Translated: CASSVASDVGYEQYF. V gene TRBV9 combines with J gene TRBJ2-7; D unclear. Trimming cost V 0 bases and J 3 bases, with 13 bases left between them. CDR3 size: 15 residues. The germline CDR1 and CDR2 sequences are SGDLS and YYNGEE.